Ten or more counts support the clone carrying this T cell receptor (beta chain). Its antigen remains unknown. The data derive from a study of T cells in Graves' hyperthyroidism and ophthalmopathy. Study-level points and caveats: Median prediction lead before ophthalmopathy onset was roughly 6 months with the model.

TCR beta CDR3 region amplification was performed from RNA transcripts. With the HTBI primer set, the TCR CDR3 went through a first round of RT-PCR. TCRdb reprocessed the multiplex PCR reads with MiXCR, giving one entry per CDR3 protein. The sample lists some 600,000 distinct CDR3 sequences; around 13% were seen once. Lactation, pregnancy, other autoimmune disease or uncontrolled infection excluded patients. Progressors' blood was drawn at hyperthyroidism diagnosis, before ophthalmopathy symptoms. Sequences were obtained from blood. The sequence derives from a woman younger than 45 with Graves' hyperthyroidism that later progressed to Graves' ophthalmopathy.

CDR3 region: CASSFERDQPQHF. The DNA of the CDR3 is TGTGCCAGCAGCTTTGAGAGGGACCAGCCCCAGCATTTT. The chain joins TRBV11-2 to TRBJ1-5; tentative D call: TRBD1 (5 bases). Trimming shortened V by 3 bases and J by 7 bases, and 10 bases separated the two germline ends. This CDR3 contains 13 residues. CDR1 and CDR2 from the germline V gene are SGHAT and FQNNGV.